This TCR beta chain was profiled in a study of B cell selection in AIRE deficiency. Findings and caveats of the study: Patient Tconv and Treg cells showed healthy-like TCRBV usage, CDR3 length, diversity. Of approximately 4,000 shared Treg TCRbeta sequences, over 25% were healthy-only, approximately 10% patient-only. Shorter CDR3s marked shared Treg sequences, biased toward few non-templated insertions.

Per the authors' pipeline: Treg pools: around 60,000 distinct patient, under 100,000 donor TCRbeta sequences. TCRdb's table, derived via immunoSEQ multiplex PCR, lists solely in-frame clones and lacks some. Clone size and V and J calls were adopted from that table, with D and trimming inferred from the DNA. Found here are about 26,000 clones, 92% of them singletons; the top ten hold about 1%. Regulatory T cells were sorted as CD4+CD25hiCD127low/negative. About this clone itself: Its antigen is as yet unknown.

Germline V CDR1 and CDR2: SNHLY, FYNNEI. The CDR3 extends over 14 amino acids. V lost 6 bases, J lost 5 bases, and 9 bases stayed unmatched. V usage is TRBV2 and J usage is TRBJ1-1, with TRBD1 matching 7 bases. The material sequenced was CD4+CD25+ Tregs sorted from PBMCs. This receptor was obtained from a human donor in good health. The CDR3 bases are TGTGCCAGCAGGGAGGACAGGTCAAGGACTGAAGCTTTCTTT. The encoded protein is CASREDRSRTEAFF. Complete variable domain (other parts from reference TRBV2 and TRBJ1-1): EPEVTQTPSHQVTQMGQEVILRCVPISNHLYFYWYRQILGQKVEFLVSFYNNEISEKSEIFDDQFSVERPDGSNFTLKIRSTKLEDSAMYFCASREDRSRTEAFFGQGTRLTVV.